This T cell receptor beta chain came from a study of identical twins. The study, taken as a whole, reports: Partly confounded zero-insertion analyses could result from invariant MAIT and iNKT cells. Whereas memory repertoires showed no such difference, abundant cord blood beta clonotypes carried fewer insertions.

Unique molecular identifiers were present on the cDNA, and a universal primer site came from template switching. TCRdb reprocessed the 5' RACE reads with MiXCR, giving one entry per CDR3 protein. The table records approximately 690,000 distinct CDR3 sequences, around 6.1% of them present only once. Trimming stripped 0 bases from V and 8 bases from J, with 14 bases between. Germline V gives CDR1 SGHRS, CDR2 YFSETQ. The CDR3 spans 14 residues. To note about this clonotype: The antigen remains undetermined.

The rearrangement joins TRBV5-1 to TRBJ1-2, with TRBD1 as a possible D gene (5 bases). The receptor was derived from a man aged 18 to 30 in good health. Material: naive T cells sorted from blood. The CDR3: CASSLEQAGKGYTF. As DNA, the CDR3 is TGCGCCAGCAGCTTGGAGCAGGCAGGGAAGGGCTACACCTTC.